Listed here are 16 T cell receptor beta chains from one sample, sequenced in a study of blood T cell repertoires in COVID-19. TCRdb's table, derived via immunoSEQ multiplex PCR, lists solely in-frame clones and lacks some. This sample yields approximately 220,000 clones, of which 81% are seen a single time; 7.9% belongs to the top ten. Input material: peripheral blood. The receptor source for this set is a woman aged 80 or over with acute or convalescent COVID-19.

This chain links TRBV2 with TRBJ1-5; D remains unclear. Germline V CDR1 and CDR2: SNHLY, FYNNEI. This CDR3 has 15 residues. Trimming took 7 bases from V and 1 from J, leaving 14 bases between them. CDR3 protein: CASNLEDVSNQPQHF. CDR3 in DNA: TGTGCCAGCAATTTGGAGGATGTGAGCAATCAGCCCCAGCATTTT.

This chain joins TRBV5-1 and TRBJ1-4, with 7 bases that match TRBD1. Unmatched junction bases numbered 4, after V lost 2 bases and J lost 0 bases. Germline V gene sequence: CDR1 SGHRS, CDR2 YFSETQ. The CDR3 extends over 16 amino acids. CDR3 in amino acids: CASSLQGSATNEKLFF. CDR3 DNA sequence: TGCGCCAGCAGCTTACAGGGGAGCGCAACTAATGAAAAACTGTTTTTT. The complete variable domain, with remaining parts taken from reference TRBV5-1 and TRBJ1-4, reads KAGVTQTPRYLIKTRGQQVTLSCSPISGHRSVSWYQQTPGQGLQFLFEYFSETQRNKGNFPGRFSGRQFSNSRSEMNVSTLELGDSALYLCASSLQGSATNEKLFFGSGTQLSVL.

Only one count was recorded for this clone. The CDR3 sequence: CASSPETGGFDTQYF. The CDR3 region has the DNA TGTGCCAGCAGCCCAGAGACAGGGGGGTTCGATACGCAGTATTTT. This chain connects TRBV7-9 to TRBJ2-3; 9 bases line up with TRBD1. Germline CDR1 and CDR2: SEHNR and FQNEAQ (reference sequence). This CDR3 has 15 residues. The J segment lost 6 bases and the V segment lost 5 bases, leaving 9 bases of the junction unmatched.

This chain links TRBV30 with TRBJ2-5; 11 positions agree with TRBD1. Germline V gene sequence: CDR1 GTSNPN, CDR2 SVGIG (reference sequence). There are 13 residues in the CDR3. CDR3 DNA: TGTGCTCGGGACAGGGGGTCGGGGGAGACCCAGTACTTC. Translating gives CARDRGSGETQYF.

This clone appeared a single time. The genes are TRBV7-2 and TRBJ2-3; TRBD2 matches 11 bases. The CDR3 is made up of 14 amino acids. Germline assignment: CDR1 SGHTA and CDR2 FQGNSA. The CDR3 spells CVASGGQGADTQYF. The CDR3 nucleotides are TGTGTCGCTAGCGGGGGGCAGGGAGCAGATACGCAGTATTTT.

This clone was detected only once. V is TRBV19 and J is TRBJ1-1; 11 bases match TRBD1. The CDR3 length is 15 residues. Trimming at V came to 7 bases and at J to 4 bases, leaving 8 bases not matched to a gene. CDR1 LNHDA and CDR2 SQIVND come from the germline V gene (reference sequence). Written as DNA, the CDR3 is TGTGCCAGTACCGATATAGGGACAGGGGGCACTGAAGCTTTCTTT. Protein sequence: CASTDIGTGGTEAFF.

The chain is built from TRBV6-4 and TRBJ1-2; weak D call: TRBD1 (6 bases). The CDR3 loop spans 16 amino acids. V shed 3 bases and J shed 1 base, with 15 bases lying between them. CDR1 and CDR2 (germline): MRHNA, SNTAGT. The CDR3 DNA reads TGTGCCAGCAGTGAAGTAATCGGGACAAGTAACTATGGCTACACCTTC. Its protein is CASSEVIGTSNYGYTF.

V gene TRBV6-6 combines with J gene TRBJ1-2; no clear D. Between the trimmed V and J ends, which lost 2 bases and 12 bases, there was a span of 13 bases. CDR3 size: 12 residues. CDR1 and CDR2 from the germline V gene are MNHNY and SVGAGI (reference sequence). CDR3 amino acids: CASSYGRVGDTF. Here the CDR3 DNA reads TGTGCCAGCAGTTACGGCAGAGTGGGAGACACCTTC.

The genes are TRBV3-1 (or the pseudogene TRBV3-2) and TRBJ2-7; 13 nucleotides line up with TRBD2. The V and J ends lost 5 bases and 1 base, in that order; junction bases with no gene match: 5. The CDR3 is 16 residues long. From germline, CDR1 is LGHDT and CDR2 YNNKEL (reference sequence). The CDR3: CASSVPGLAGSYEQYF. DNA for the CDR3: TGTGCCAGCAGCGTCCCGGGACTAGCGGGATCCTACGAGCAGTACTTC.

This rearrangement joins TRBV7-9 to TRBJ2-7, with D possibly TRBD2 on 5 matching bases. The CDR3 sequence is 14 residues long. Germline assignment: CDR1 SEHNR and CDR2 FQNEAQ (reference sequence). Trimming left V 1 base short and J 3 bases short, with 10 bases between. CDR3 protein: CASSLDGLNYEQYF. The CDR3 DNA reads as TGTGCCAGCAGCTTAGACGGACTGAACTACGAGCAGTACTTC.

The V and J genes are TRBV7-3 and TRBJ2-1; 12 nucleotides line up with TRBD2. The V and J ends lost 2 bases and 6 bases, in that order; junction bases with no gene match: 2. There are 15 residues in the CDR3. Looked up from germline, CDR1 is SGHTA and CDR2 is FQGTGA. The chain's CDR3 is CASSLGLAGSNEQFF. CDR3 DNA sequence: TGTGCCAGCAGCTTAGGACTAGCGGGGTCCAATGAGCAGTTCTTC.

This chain joins TRBV11-3 and TRBJ1-6; D uncertain. V gave up 0 bases and J gave up 8 bases, with 5 bases separating them. Germline-derived CDR1 and CDR2 are SGHNT and YENEEA. The CDR3 is 13 residues long. CDR3 bases: TGTGCCAGCAGCTTAGACAGCGATTCACCCCTCCACTTT. It is translated as CASSLDSDSPLHF. Filled out from reference TRBV11-3 and TRBJ1-6, the complete variable domain reads EAGVVQSPRYKIIEKKQPVAFWCNPISGHNTLYWYLQNLGQGPELLIRYENEEAVDDSQLPKDRFSAERLKGVDSTLKIQPAELGDSAVYLCASSLDSDSPLHFGNGTRLTVT.

This clone was found a few times. The chain uses TRBV10-3 and TRBJ2-2; maybe TRBD1 (8 bases). Trimming stripped 6 bases from V and 5 bases from J, with 16 bases between. This CDR3 region has 15 residues. Germline CDR1 reads ENHRY; CDR2 reads SYGVKD. DNA of the CDR3: TGTGCCATCAGACCCGGACAGGGAGGGACCGGGGAGCTGTTTTTT. Its translation is CAIRPGQGGTGELFF.

The chain recombines TRBV28 with TRBJ1-5, with TRBD1 matching 9 bases. V was clipped by 7 bases and J by 4 bases; unmatched bases: 5. The CDR3 runs 14 residues. The V gene's germline CDR1 is MDHEN and CDR2 SYDVKM. The CDR3: CASTRDRVNQPQHF. The CDR3 nucleotides read TGTGCCAGCACCCGGGACAGGGTGAATCAGCCCCAGCATTTT.

This clone was seen a few times. The chain combines TRBV15 with TRBJ1-6; 9 nucleotides match TRBD1. Germline CDR1 reads LNHNV; CDR2 reads YYDKDF (reference sequence). CDR3 length: 14 amino acids. The ends lost 6 bases at V and 7 bases at J; junction bases unmatched: 4. The chain's CDR3 is CATRRTGVNSPLHF. DNA for the CDR3: TGTGCCACCAGAAGGACAGGGGTAAATTCACCCCTCCACTTT.

J is TRBJ2-7 and V is TRBV11-2, with 7 bases fitting TRBD1. Germline values: CDR1 SGHAT, CDR2 FQNNGV. This CDR3 contains 14 residues. Trimming cost V 2 bases and J 11 bases; bases outside gene matches: 12. The CDR3: CASSLSSQDRYKYF. The DNA of the CDR3 is TGTGCCAGCAGCTTATCCTCCCAGGACAGGTACAAGTACTTC. Using reference TRBV11-2 and TRBJ2-7 for the parts outside the CDR3, the full variable domain is EAGVAQSPRYKIIEKRQSVAFWCNPISGHATLYWYQQILGQGPKLLIQFQNNGVVDDSQLPKDRFSAERLKGVDSTLKIQPAKLEDSAVYLCASSLSSQDRYKYFGPGTRLTVT.